What follows are 6 T cell receptor beta chains derived from one specimen sequenced in a study of T cells after yellow fever vaccination. TCRdb itself ran the 5' RACE reads through MiXCR, one entry per CDR3 protein. This sample has around 120,000 distinct CDR3 sequences; about 15% occur once, and the top ten carry roughly 47%. This material consisted of CD8+ T cells sorted from PBMCs, taken 5 days after the yellow fever booster vaccination. Receptor source: a man aged 18 to 30 who received the YFV17D yellow fever vaccine.

This clonotype was seen more than once but under ten times. The V gene is TRBV7-6, the J gene TRBJ2-3; 9 bases match TRBD2. The germline V gene has CDR1 SGHVS and CDR2 FNYEAQ. The CDR3 spans 13 residues. V was clipped by 8 bases and J by 6 bases; unmatched bases: 6. CDR3 loop: CASGAGGSDTQYF. Here the CDR3 DNA reads TGTGCCAGCGGGGCGGGGGGGAGTGATACGCAGTATTTT.

The table lists this clonotype with a few counts. This chain uses TRBV6-6 with TRBJ2-5; 10 bases line up with TRBD1. This CDR3 region has 17 residues. Trimming cost V 6 bases and J 2 bases; bases outside gene matches: 12. CDR1 MNHNY and CDR2 SVGAGI come from the germline V gene (reference sequence). CDR3 protein: CASSLMGQGRQQETQYF. CDR3 nucleotide sequence: TGTGCCAGCAGCTTGATGGGACAGGGGAGACAACAAGAGACCCAGTACTTC.

The rearrangement links TRBV7-6 to TRBJ1-1; D unclear. The ends were cut back, 0 bases at V and 1 base at J, with 6 bases in the middle. Germline V gene sequence: CDR1 SGHVS, CDR2 FNYEAQ. This CDR3 spans 14 amino acids. CDR3 DNA: TGTGCCAGCAGCTTAGCGTTGGCGAACACTGAAGCTTTCTTT. Translation: CASSLALANTEAFF.

This clonotype has just a few counts. The rearrangement links TRBV4-2 to TRBJ2-5; the D is unclear. V was cut by 0 bases and J by 0 bases, with 8 bases left in between. Germline-derived CDR1 and CDR2 are LGHNA and YNFKEQ. The CDR3 runs 15 residues. The CDR3 DNA reads TGTGCCAGCAGCCAAGATACCACATACCAAGAGACCCAGTACTTC. Protein sequence: CASSQDTTYQETQYF.

The gene calls are TRBV6-5 and TRBJ1-1; no definite D call. Trimming shortened V by 8 bases and J by 4 bases, and 8 bases separated the two germline ends. The germline V gene encodes CDR1 MNHEY and CDR2 SVGAGI. CDR3 length equals 11 residues. CDR3 protein: CASAEGTEAFF. The DNA of the CDR3 is TGTGCCAGCGCGGAGGGCACTGAAGCTTTCTTT.

The chain recombines TRBV27 with TRBJ2-7, with D possibly being TRBD1 (6 bases). Trimming took off 11 bases at V and 0 bases at J, with 14 bases between the two ends. The CDR3 loop spans 13 amino acids. CDR1 and CDR2 from the germline V gene are MNHEY and SMNVEV (reference sequence). For the CDR3, the DNA is TGTGCCTCCCAGGGGCCCAACTCCTACGAGCAGTACGTC. Protein: CASQGPNSYEQYV.